The 20 T cell receptor beta chains below all came from one sample that was sequenced in a study of cytomegalovirus exposure and HLA in healthy donors. The PCR contained 60 Vbeta and 13 Jbeta primers. Generated by immunoSEQ multiplex PCR, the TCRdb table keeps only in-frame clones and is missing some. There are 110,000 to 150,000 clones in the sample; 60% to 80% occur only once, and about 1% lies in the top ten. The sequencing sample was made of PBMCs. These receptors all come from a man between 18 and 35 years old in good health and CMV-seronegative.

The V call is TRBV6-5, the J call TRBJ1-2; TRBD1 agrees at 7 bases. Germline loops: CDR1 MNHEY, CDR2 SVGAGI. The V and J ends lost 6 bases and 5 bases, in that order; junction bases with no gene match: 9. The CDR3 contains 14 residues. Here the CDR3 DNA reads TGTGCCAGCAGCCCTGGGACAGCCTATTATGGCTACACCTTC. Its translation is CASSPGTAYYGYTF.

The chain uses TRBV7-9 and TRBJ2-1; D perhaps matches TRBD1 (6 bases). Per germline, CDR1 SEHNR and CDR2 FQNEAQ (reference sequence). This CDR3 has 11 amino acids. Trimming removed 11 bases from V and 10 bases from J, with 15 bases in between. The CDR3 DNA sequence: TGTGCCGCTCTAAATGGGACAGAGCAGTTCTTC. Translated, it gives CAALNGTEQFF.

V is TRBV19 and J is TRBJ1-1; D remains unclear. Germline V gene data show CDR1 as LNHDA and CDR2 as SQIVND (reference sequence). V was cut by 9 bases and J by 7 bases, with 21 bases left in between. The CDR3 is made up of 14 amino acids. In DNA form, the CDR3 reads TGTGCCAGCGCGAGCGGCGGGAACGATTTTGAAGCTTTCTTT. Its protein is CASASGGNDFEAFF.

This chain links TRBV5-1 with TRBJ2-7, with 7 bases aligning to TRBD1. Germline V gives CDR1 SGHRS, CDR2 YFSETQ. CDR3 size: 14 residues. J gave up 2 bases and V 2 bases, and 4 bases lay outside the gene matches. The CDR3 region is CASSFAGGTYEQYF. The CDR3 region has the DNA TGCGCCAGCAGCTTCGCAGGGGGAACCTACGAGCAGTACTTC.

The genes are TRBV30 and TRBJ1-1; 7 bases are a match to TRBD1. In germline, CDR1 is GTSNPN, CDR2 SVGIG (reference sequence). CDR3 length: 15 amino acids. V lost 0 bases to trimming and J lost 3 bases; unmatched junction nucleotides: 7. Here the CDR3 reads CAWSVIDRAHTEAFF. The CDR3 DNA reads as TGTGCCTGGAGTGTCATAGACAGGGCCCACACTGAAGCTTTCTTT.

This rearrangement joins TRBV7-9 to TRBJ2-7; 9 nucleotides agree with TRBD1. This CDR3 is 16 amino acids long. The germline V gene has CDR1 SEHNR and CDR2 FQNEAQ (reference sequence). The V segment lost 2 bases and the J segment 2 bases; nucleotides outside the gene matches: 7. This CDR3 reads CASSLPDRGSTYEQYF. The CDR3 bases are TGTGCCAGCAGCTTACCCGACAGGGGGAGCACCTACGAGCAGTACTTC.

The gene calls are TRBV5-5 and TRBJ1-6; D is undetermined. Germline CDR1 and CDR2: SGHKS and YYEKEE (reference sequence). The ends were cut back, 0 bases at V and 10 bases at J, with 23 bases in the middle. CDR3 length: 18 amino acids. CDR3 coding DNA: TGTGCCAGCAGCTTGGCAATAGGAGGGCTCAACGTACGCTCACCCCTCCACTTT. It codes for CASSLAIGGLNVRSPLHF.

This clone has a single count. The chain is built from TRBV5-1 and TRBJ2-3; D is perhaps TRBD1 (5 bases). Trimming stripped 4 bases from V and 2 bases from J, with 11 bases between. CDR3 length: 14 residues. The germline V gene encodes CDR1 SGHRS and CDR2 YFSETQ. CDR3 sequence reads: CASSGQGNTDTQYF. The CDR3, as DNA: TGCGCCAGCAGCGGCCAGGGTAACACAGATACGCAGTATTTT.

This clone was seen only once. The chain combines TRBV19 with TRBJ2-7, with TRBD1 matching 8 bases. Germline values: CDR1 LNHDA, CDR2 SQIVND (reference sequence). The CDR3 covers 16 residues. V gave up 5 bases and J gave up 7 bases; unmatched junction bases: 16. Written as DNA, the CDR3 is TGTGCCAGTAGTGTTCCGGGACAGGTGGGGAAGGAGGAGCAGTACTTC. It encodes CASSVPGQVGKEEQYF.

This clone occurred a few times. CDR3 in DNA: TGTGCCAGCAGTGTCGCGGGGGCTGAAGCTTTCTTT. Translating it yields CASSVAGAEAFF. The chain uses TRBV6-6 and TRBJ1-1, with D possibly TRBD1 on 5 matching bases. CDR3 length: 12 residues. The germline CDR1 and CDR2 sequences are MNHNY and SVGAGI (reference sequence). Trimming pared 5 bases from V and 6 bases from J, leaving 10 bases between.

The chain links TRBV11-2 to TRBJ1-1, with 9 positions matching TRBD1. The CDR3 loop spans 13 amino acids. The germline V gene encodes CDR1 SGHAT and CDR2 FQNNGV. The J segment lost 5 bases and the V segment lost 4 bases, leaving 2 bases of the junction unmatched. CDR3 sequence: CASSWTGDTEAFF. CDR3 DNA sequence: TGTGCCAGCAGCTGGACAGGGGATACTGAAGCTTTCTTT.

The chain is built from TRBV14 and TRBJ2-5, with D tentatively TRBD2 (5 bases). The V end lost 4 bases, the J end lost 4 bases, and 16 bases lay between the germline ends. The CDR3 runs to 15 residues. Germline-derived CDR1 and CDR2 are SGHDN and FVKESK. CDR3 region: CASSPTRGLGETQYF. For the CDR3, the DNA is TGTGCCAGCAGCCCAACTAGAGGCTTAGGAGAGACCCAGTACTTC.

The chain employs TRBV6-5 and TRBJ1-1; D call uncertain. CDR1 MNHEY and CDR2 SVGAGI come from the germline V gene. The CDR3 consists of 14 residues. Deletions cut 0 bases from V and 2 bases from J, with 7 bases between. The CDR3, as DNA: TGTGCCAGCAGTTACTCAGAGGGCAACACTGAAGCTTTCTTT. Amino acid sequence: CASSYSEGNTEAFF.

The V and J genes are TRBV19 and TRBJ2-7; TRBD1 matches 7 bases. The germline V gene has CDR1 LNHDA and CDR2 SQIVND (reference sequence). After removal of 3 bases from V and 0 bases from J, the junction contained 2 bases not matched to a gene. CDR3 size: 14 residues. The CDR3 nucleotides are TGTGCCAGTAGTATCAGGGACAGCTCCTACGAGCAGTACTTC. Its protein product is CASSIRDSSYEQYF.

The CDR3 DNA reads as TGTGCCAGCAGTCCCCGGACAGAACTAAAGTATTTT. Amino acid sequence: CASSPRTELKYF. The chain carries TRBV27 and TRBJ2-3, with D possibly matching TRBD1 (6 bases). Trimming left V 5 bases short and J 13 bases short, with 16 bases between. This CDR3 is built from 12 residues. Germline assignment: CDR1 MNHEY and CDR2 SMNVEV (reference sequence).

The chain employs TRBV4-2 and TRBJ1-3; D is perhaps TRBD1 (5 bases). The CDR3 runs to 15 residues. The V and J ends lost 0 bases and 4 bases respectively, with 10 bases between them. In germline, CDR1 is LGHNA, CDR2 YNFKEQ. The CDR3 protein is CASSQDAGWGNTIYF. In DNA, the CDR3 is TGTGCCAGCAGCCAAGATGCAGGGTGGGGAAACACCATATATTTT.

This clone has more than one count but fewer than ten. This CDR3 is also generated by other DNA sequences in the sample. V is TRBV11-2 and J is TRBJ2-7; D is undetermined. Per the germline V gene, CDR1 is SGHAT and CDR2 is FQNNGV. This CDR3 spans 13 amino acids. The ends were cut back, 1 base at V and 3 bases at J, with 7 bases in the middle. CDR3 loop: CASSLGQDYEQYF. The DNA of the CDR3 is TGTGCCAGCAGCTTAGGTCAGGACTACGAGCAGTACTTC.

V usage is TRBV27 and J usage is TRBJ2-5; TRBD2 is a possible D gene (6 bases). Germline V gene sequence: CDR1 MNHEY, CDR2 SMNVEV (reference sequence). CDR3 length: 13 amino acids. V was trimmed by 5 bases and J by 5 bases, leaving 12 bases between them. The DNA for the CDR3 is TGTGCCAGCAGTCTCCCTGGGGGGGAGACCCAGTACTTC. Translating it yields CASSLPGGETQYF.

This chain connects TRBV25-1 to TRBJ2-5, with D possibly matching TRBD2 (6 bases). The CDR3 consists of 14 residues. V dropped 2 bases and J dropped 2 bases, with 9 bases sitting between them. Germline-derived CDR1 and CDR2 are MGHDK and SYGVNS. The CDR3 region has the DNA TGTGCCAGCAGTGAAAAGGGACTGCAAGAGACCCAGTACTTC. Translation gives CASSEKGLQETQYF.

The chain is built from TRBV5-4 and TRBJ1-2, with D unclear. V was pared by 2 bases and J by 8 bases, with 22 bases between. The germline gives CDR1 SGHNT, CDR2 YYREEE (reference sequence). This CDR3 comprises 16 residues. The CDR3 DNA follows: TGTGCCAGCAGCTTAATCGCTGAGGTACCCGTTCTCGGCTACACCTTC. Amino acid sequence: CASSLIAEVPVLGYTF.